The clone carrying this T cell receptor beta chain has more than one count but fewer than ten. This entry is derived from a study of beta chain features in type 1 diabetes. CDR3 size: 13 residues. Germline V gives CDR1 LNHDA, CDR2 SQIVND (reference sequence). Every bit of the isolated RNA underwent reverse transcription, so sequencing read expressed TCRB transcripts. Clones were read by immunoSEQ multiplex PCR, and TCRdb kept only the in-frame ones, dropping some. Of 120,000 to 150,000 clones in the sample, more than 9% are singletons; the top ten hold about 1.3%. It was via CD45RO/CCR7/CD25/CD127/CD95/CD27 that CD4+ naive, central memory, regulatory and stem cell-like memory cells were sorted.

V gene TRBV19 combines with J gene TRBJ2-5; D possibly corresponds to TRBD1 (6 bases). The J call may not be correct, given that the DNA end is closer to TRBJ2-7. The sequenced material came from naive CD4+ T cells from blood. This TCR came from a man between 18 and 29 years old in good health. Here the CDR3 DNA reads TGTGCCAGTAGTATACTCAGGGGCGACGAGCAGTACTTC. Its protein product is CASSILRGDEQYF.